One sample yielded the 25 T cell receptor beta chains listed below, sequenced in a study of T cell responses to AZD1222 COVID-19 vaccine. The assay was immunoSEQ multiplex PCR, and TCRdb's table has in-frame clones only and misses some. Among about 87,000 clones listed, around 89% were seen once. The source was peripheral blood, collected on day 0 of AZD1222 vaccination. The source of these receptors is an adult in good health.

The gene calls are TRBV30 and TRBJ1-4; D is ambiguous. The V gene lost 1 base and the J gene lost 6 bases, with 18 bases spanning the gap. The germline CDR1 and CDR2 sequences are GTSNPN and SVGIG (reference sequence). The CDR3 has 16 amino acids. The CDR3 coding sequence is TGTGCCTGGAGTGGTGACGATTCTGAATTCCATGAAAAACTGTTTTTT. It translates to CAWSGDDSEFHEKLFF. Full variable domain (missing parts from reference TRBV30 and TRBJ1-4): SQTIHQWPATLVQPVGSPLSLECTVEGTSNPNLYWYRQAAGRGLQLLFYSVGIGQISSEVPQNLSASRPQDRQFILSSKKLLLSDSGFYLCAWSGDDSEFHEKLFFGSGTQLSVL.

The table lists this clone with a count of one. CDR3 loop: CSVDEGRDEQFF. The CDR3 nucleotides read TGCAGCGTTGATGAGGGGAGGGATGAGCAGTTCTTC. The chain employs TRBV29-1 and TRBJ2-1; TRBD2 agrees at 7 bases. The junction had 4 bases not matched to a gene; V was cut back by 3 bases and J by 8 bases. Germline-derived CDR1 and CDR2 are SQVTM and ANQGSEA. This CDR3 is 12 amino acids long.

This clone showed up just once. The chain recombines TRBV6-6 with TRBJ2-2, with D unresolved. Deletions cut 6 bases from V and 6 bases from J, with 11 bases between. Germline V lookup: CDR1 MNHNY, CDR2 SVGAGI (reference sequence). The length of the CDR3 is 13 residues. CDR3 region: CASRDNGSGELFF. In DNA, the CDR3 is TGTGCCAGCAGAGACAATGGGTCCGGGGAGCTGTTTTTT.

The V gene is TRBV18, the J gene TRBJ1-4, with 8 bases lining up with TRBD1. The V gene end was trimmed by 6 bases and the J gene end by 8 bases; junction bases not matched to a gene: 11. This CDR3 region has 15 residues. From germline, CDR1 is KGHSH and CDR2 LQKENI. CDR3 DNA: TGTGCCAGCTCGGCCACAGGGGGTAAGGAGGAAAAACTGTTTTTT. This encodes CASSATGGKEEKLFF. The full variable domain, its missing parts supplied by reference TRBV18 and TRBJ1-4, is NAGVMQNPRHLVRRRGQEARLRCSPMKGHSHVYWYRQLPEEGLKFMVYLQKENIIDESGMPKERFSAEFPKEGPSILRIQQVVRGDSAAYFCASSATGGKEEKLFFGSGTQLSVL.

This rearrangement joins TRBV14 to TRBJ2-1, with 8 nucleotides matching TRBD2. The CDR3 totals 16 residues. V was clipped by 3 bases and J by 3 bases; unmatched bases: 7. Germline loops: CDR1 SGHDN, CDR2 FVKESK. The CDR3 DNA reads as TGTGCCAGCAGCCATCCTAGCGGGTCACACTACAATGAGCAGTTCTTC. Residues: CASSHPSGSHYNEQFF.

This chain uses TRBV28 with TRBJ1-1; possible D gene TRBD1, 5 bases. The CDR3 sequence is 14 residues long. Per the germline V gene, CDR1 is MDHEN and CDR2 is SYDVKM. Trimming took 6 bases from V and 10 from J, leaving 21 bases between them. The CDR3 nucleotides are TGTGCCAGCAGCCCATCAGGGATTCAACTTACAGCTTTCTTT. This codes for CASSPSGIQLTAFF.

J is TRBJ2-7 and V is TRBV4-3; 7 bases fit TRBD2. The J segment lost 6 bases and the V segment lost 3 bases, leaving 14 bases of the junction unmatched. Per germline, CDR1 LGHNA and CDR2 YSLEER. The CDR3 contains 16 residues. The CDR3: CASSQNIRTSYREQYF. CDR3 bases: TGCGCCAGCAGCCAGAATATCCGGACTAGTTATCGCGAGCAGTACTTC.

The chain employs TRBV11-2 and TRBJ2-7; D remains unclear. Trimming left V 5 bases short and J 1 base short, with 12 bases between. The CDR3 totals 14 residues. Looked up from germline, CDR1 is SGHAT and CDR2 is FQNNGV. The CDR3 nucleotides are TGTGCCAGCAGCCCTGGTACGGAGTCCTACGAGCAGTACTTC. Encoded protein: CASSPGTESYEQYF.

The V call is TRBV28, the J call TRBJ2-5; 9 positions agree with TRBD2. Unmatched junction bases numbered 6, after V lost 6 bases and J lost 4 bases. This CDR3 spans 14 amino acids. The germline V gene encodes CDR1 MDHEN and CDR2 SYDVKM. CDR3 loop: CASSALAGSETQYF. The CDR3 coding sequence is TGTGCCAGCAGCGCTCTAGCGGGATCAGAGACCCAGTACTTC.

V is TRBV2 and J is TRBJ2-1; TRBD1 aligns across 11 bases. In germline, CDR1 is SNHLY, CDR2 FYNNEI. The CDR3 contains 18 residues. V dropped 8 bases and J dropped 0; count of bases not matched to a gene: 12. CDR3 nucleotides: TGTGCCAGCTTAGTGGGGACAGGGGGGTCGAGCTCCTACAATGAGCAGTTCTTC. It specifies CASLVGTGGSSSYNEQFF. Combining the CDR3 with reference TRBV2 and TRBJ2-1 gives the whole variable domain EPEVTQTPSHQVTQMGQEVILRCVPISNHLYFYWYRQILGQKVEFLVSFYNNEISEKSEIFDDQFSVERPDGSNFTLKIRSTKLEDSAMYFCASLVGTGGSSSYNEQFFGPGTRLTVL.

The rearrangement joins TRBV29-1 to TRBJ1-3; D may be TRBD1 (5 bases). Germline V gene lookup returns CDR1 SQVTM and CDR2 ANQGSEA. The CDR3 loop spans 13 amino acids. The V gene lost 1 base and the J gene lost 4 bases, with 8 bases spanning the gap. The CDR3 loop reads CSVEVGVGNTIYF. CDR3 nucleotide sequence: TGCAGCGTTGAAGTGGGGGTAGGAAACACCATATATTTT.

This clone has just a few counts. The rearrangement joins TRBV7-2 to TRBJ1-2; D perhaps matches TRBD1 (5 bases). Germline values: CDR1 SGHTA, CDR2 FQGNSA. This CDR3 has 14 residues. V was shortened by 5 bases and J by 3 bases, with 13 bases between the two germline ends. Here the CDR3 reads CASSPKGQDYGYTF. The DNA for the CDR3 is TGTGCCAGCAGCCCTAAGGGGCAGGACTATGGCTACACCTTC.

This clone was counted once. CDR3 sequence reads: CASTRDRAYQPQHF. As DNA, the CDR3 is TGTGCCAGCACCCGGGACAGGGCTTATCAGCCCCAGCATTTT. The chain recombines TRBV28 with TRBJ1-5; TRBD1 matches at 9 bases. CDR1 is MDHEN and CDR2 is SYDVKM in the germline V gene. V trimming: 7 bases; J trimming: 5 bases; junction bases outside the gene matches: 6. The CDR3 extends over 14 amino acids. Supplemented by reference TRBV28 and TRBJ1-5, the full variable domain reads DVKVTQSSRYLVKRTGEKVFLECVQDMDHENMFWYRQDPGLGLRLIYFSYDVKMKEKGDIPEGYSVSREKKERFSLILESASTNQTSMYLCASTRDRAYQPQHFGDGTRLSIL.

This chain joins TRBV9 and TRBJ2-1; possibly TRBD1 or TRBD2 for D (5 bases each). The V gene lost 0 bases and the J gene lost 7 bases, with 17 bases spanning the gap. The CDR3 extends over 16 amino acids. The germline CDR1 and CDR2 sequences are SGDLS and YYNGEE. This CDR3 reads CASSVEMGELGNEQFF. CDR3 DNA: TGTGCCAGCAGCGTAGAGATGGGGGAACTGGGGAATGAGCAGTTCTTC.

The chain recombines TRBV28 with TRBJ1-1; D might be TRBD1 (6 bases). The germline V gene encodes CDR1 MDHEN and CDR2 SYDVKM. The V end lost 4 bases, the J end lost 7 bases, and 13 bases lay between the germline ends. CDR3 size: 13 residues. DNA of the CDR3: TGTGCCAGCAGTTATAGGACAGCCCATGAAGCTTTCTTT. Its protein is CASSYRTAHEAFF.

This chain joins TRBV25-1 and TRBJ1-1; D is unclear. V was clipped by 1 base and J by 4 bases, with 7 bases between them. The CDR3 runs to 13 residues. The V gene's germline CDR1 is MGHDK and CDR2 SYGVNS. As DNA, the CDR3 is TGTGCCAGCAGTGAATTCTGGGGCACTGAAGCTTTCTTT. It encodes CASSEFWGTEAFF.

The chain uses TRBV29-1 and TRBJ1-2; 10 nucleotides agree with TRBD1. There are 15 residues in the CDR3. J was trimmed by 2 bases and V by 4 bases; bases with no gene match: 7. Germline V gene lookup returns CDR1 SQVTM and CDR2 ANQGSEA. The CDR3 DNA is TGCAGCGTTGGTCTGGGACAGGGGCGCAACTATGGCTACACCTTC. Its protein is CSVGLGQGRNYGYTF. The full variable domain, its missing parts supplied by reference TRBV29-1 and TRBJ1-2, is SAVISQKPSRDICQRGTSLTIQCQVDSQVTMMFWYRQQPGQSLTLIATANQGSEATYESGFVIDKFPISRPNLTFSTLTVSNMSPEDSSIYLCSVGLGQGRNYGYTFGSGTRLTVV.

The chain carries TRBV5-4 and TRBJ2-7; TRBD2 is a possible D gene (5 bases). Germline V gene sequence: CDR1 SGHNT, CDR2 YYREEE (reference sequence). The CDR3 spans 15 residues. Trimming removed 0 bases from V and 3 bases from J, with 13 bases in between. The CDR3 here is CASSLDRAGVYEQYF. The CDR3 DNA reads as TGTGCCAGCAGCTTGGATAGGGCCGGGGTCTACGAGCAGTACTTC. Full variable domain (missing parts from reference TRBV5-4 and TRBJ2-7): ETGVTQSPTHLIKTRGQQVTLRCSSQSGHNTVSWYQQALGQGPQFIFQYYREEENGRGNFPPRFSGLQFPNYSSELNVNALELDDSALYLCASSLDRAGVYEQYFGPGTRLTVT.

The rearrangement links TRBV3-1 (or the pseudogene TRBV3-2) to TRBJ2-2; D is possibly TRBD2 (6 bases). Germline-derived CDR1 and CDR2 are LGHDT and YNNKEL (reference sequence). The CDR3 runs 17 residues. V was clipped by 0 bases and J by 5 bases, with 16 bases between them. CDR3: CASSQEWRVIRTGELFF. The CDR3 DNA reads TGTGCCAGCAGCCAAGAATGGAGGGTAATAAGAACCGGGGAGCTGTTTTTT.

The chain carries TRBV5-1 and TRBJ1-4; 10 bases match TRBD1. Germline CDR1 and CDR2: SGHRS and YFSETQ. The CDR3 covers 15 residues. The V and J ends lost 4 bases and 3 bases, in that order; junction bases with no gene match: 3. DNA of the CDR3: TGCGCCAGCAGCCCTGGGACAGGGGCTAATGAAAAACTGTTTTTT. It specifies CASSPGTGANEKLFF.

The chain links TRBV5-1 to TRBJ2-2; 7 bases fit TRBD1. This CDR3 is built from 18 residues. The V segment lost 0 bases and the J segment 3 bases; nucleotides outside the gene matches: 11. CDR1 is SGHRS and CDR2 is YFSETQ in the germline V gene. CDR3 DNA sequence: TGCGCCAGCAGCTTGGTTGGTCCAGGGGGTTTCGACACCGGGGAGCTGTTTTTT. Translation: CASSLVGPGGFDTGELFF.

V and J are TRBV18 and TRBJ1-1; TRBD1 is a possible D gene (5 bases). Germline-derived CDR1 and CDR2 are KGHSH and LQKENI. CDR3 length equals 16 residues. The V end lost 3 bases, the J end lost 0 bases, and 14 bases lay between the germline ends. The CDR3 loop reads CASSPGLPAMNTEAFF. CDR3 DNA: TGTGCCAGCTCACCGGGACTTCCCGCCATGAACACTGAAGCTTTCTTT.

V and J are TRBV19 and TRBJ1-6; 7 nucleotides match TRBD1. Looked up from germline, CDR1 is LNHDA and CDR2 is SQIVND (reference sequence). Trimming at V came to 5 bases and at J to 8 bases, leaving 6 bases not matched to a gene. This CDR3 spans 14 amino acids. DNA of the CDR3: TGTGCCAGTAGTGCCCGGGACAGATATTCACCCCTCCACTTT. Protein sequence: CASSARDRYSPLHF.

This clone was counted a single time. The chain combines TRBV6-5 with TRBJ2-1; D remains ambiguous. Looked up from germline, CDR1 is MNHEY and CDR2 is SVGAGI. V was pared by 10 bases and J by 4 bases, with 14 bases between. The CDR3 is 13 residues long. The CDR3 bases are TGTGCCACAAATCCGGGCTATTACAATGAGCAGTTCTTC. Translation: CATNPGYYNEQFF.

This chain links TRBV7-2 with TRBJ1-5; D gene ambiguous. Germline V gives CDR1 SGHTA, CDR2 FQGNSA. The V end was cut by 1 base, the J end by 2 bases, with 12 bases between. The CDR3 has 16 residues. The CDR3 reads CASSLVAVRGNQPQHF. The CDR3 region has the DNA TGTGCCAGCAGCTTAGTGGCAGTCAGAGGCAATCAGCCCCAGCATTTT.